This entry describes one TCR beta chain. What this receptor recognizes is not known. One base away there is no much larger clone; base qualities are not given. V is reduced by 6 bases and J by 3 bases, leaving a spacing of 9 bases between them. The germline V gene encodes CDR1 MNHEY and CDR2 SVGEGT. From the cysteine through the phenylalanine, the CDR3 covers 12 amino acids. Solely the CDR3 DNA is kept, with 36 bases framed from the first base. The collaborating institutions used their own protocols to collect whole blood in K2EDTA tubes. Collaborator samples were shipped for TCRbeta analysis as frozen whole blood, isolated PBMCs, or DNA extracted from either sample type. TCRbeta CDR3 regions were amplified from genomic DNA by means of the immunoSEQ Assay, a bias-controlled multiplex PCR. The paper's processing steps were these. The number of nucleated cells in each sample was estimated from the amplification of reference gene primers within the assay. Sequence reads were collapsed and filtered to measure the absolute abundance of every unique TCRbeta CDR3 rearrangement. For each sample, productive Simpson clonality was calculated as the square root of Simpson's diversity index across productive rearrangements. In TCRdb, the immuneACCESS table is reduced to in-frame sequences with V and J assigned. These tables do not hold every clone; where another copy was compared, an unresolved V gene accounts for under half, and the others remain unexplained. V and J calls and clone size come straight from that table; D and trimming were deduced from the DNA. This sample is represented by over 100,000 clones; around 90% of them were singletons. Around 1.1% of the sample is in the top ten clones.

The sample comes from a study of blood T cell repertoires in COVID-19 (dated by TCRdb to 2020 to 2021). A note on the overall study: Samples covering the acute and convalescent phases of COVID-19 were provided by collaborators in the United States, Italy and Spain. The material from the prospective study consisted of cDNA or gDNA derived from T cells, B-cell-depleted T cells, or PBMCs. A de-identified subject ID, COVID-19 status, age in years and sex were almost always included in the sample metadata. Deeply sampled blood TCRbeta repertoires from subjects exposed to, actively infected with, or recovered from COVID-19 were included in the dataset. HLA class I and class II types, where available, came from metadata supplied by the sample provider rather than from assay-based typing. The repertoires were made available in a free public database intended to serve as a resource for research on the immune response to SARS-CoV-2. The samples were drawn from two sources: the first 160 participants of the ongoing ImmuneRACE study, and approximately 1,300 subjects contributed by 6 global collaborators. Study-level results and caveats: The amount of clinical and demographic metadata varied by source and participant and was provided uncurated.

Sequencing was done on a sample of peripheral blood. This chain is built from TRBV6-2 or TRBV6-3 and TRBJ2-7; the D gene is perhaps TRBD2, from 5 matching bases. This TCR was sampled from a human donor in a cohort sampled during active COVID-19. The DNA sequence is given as TGTGCCAGCAGCCTAGACTACTACGAGCAGTACTTC. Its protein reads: CASSLDYYEQYF.